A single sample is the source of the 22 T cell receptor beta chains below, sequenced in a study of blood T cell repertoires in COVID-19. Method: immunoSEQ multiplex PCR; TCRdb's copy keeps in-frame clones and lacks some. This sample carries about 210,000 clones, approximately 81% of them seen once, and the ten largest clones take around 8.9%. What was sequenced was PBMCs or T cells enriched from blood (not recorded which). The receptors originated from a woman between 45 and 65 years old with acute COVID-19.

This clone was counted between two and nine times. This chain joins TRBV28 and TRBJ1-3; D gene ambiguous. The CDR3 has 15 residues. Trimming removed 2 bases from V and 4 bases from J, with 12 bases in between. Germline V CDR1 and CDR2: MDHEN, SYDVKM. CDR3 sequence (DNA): TGTGCCAGCAGTTTAATTCTCGGGGTCGGAAACACCATATATTTT. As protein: CASSLILGVGNTIYF.

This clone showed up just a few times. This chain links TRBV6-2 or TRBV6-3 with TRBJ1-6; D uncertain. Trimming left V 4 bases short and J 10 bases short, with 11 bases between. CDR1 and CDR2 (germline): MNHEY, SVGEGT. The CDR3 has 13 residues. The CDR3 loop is CASSSVAGSPLHF. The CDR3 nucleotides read TGTGCCAGCAGTTCGGTTGCGGGCTCACCCCTCCACTTT.

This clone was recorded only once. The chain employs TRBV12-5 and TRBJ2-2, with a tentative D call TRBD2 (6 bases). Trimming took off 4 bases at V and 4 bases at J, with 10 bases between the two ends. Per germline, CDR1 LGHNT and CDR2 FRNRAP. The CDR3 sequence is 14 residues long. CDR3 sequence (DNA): TGTGCTAGTGGTTCGGAGGGTTTCACCGGGGAGCTGTTTTTT. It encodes CASGSEGFTGELFF. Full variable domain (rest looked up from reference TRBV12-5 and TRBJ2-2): DARVTQTPRHKVTEMGQEVTMRCQPILGHNTVFWYRQTMMQGLELLAYFRNRAPLDDSGMPKDRFSAEMPDATLATLKIQPSEPRDSAVYFCASGSEGFTGELFFGEGSRLTVL.

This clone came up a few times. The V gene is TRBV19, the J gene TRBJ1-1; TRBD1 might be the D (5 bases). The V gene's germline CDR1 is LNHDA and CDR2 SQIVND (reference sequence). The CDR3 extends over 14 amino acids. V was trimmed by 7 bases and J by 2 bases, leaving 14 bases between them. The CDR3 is CASTTRRGNTEAFF. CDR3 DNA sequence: TGTGCCAGTACAACAAGGAGGGGAAACACTGAAGCTTTCTTT.

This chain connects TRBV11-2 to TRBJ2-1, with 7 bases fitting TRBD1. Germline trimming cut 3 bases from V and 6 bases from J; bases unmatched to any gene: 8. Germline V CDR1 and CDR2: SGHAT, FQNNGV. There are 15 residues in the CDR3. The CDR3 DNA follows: TGTGCCAGCAGCTTTCCCCGACAGGGAACCAATGAGCAGTTCTTC. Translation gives CASSFPRQGTNEQFF.

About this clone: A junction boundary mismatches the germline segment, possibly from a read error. CDR3 bases: TGTGCCAGCAGTTTGATTACGGGGGGGCCGGTCTTC. It is translated as CASSLITGGPVF. The chain uses TRBV28 and TRBJ2-1, with 8 bases that match TRBD2. Germline-derived CDR1 and CDR2 are MDHEN and SYDVKM. CDR3 length: 12 residues.

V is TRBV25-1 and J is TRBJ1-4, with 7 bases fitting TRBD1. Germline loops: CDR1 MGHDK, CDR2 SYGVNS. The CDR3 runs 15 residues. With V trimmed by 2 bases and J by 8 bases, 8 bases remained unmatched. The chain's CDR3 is CASSEGSTGREKLFF. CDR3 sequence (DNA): TGTGCCAGCAGTGAAGGGTCGACAGGGAGGGAAAAACTGTTTTTT. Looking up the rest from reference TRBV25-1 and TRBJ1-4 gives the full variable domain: EADIYQTPRYLVIGTGKKITLECSQTMGHDKMYWYQQDPGMELHLIHYSYGVNSTEKGDLSSESTVSRIRTEHFPLTLESARPSHTSQYLCASSEGSTGREKLFFGSGTQLSVL.

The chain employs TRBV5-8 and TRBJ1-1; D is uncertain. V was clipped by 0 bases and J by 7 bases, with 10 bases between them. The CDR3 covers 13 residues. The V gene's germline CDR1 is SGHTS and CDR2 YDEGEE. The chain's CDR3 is CASSLAWQIEAFF. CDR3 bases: TGTGCCAGCAGCTTGGCCTGGCAAATTGAAGCTTTCTTT.

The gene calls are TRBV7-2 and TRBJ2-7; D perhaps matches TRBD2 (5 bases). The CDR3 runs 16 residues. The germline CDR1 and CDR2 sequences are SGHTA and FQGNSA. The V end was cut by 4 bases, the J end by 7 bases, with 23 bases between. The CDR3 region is CASSSYPDTDLREQYF. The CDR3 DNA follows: TGTGCCAGCAGCTCATATCCAGACACGGACTTGCGGGAGCAGTACTTC.

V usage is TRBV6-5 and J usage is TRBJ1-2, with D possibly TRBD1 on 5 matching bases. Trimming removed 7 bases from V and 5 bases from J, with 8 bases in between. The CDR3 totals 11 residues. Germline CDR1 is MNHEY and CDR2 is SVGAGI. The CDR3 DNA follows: TGTGCCAGCACTCAGGGATATGGCTACACCTTC. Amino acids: CASTQGYGYTF.

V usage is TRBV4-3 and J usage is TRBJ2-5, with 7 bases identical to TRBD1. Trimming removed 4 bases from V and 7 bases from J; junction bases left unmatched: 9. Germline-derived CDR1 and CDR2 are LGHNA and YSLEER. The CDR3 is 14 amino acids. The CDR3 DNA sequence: TGCGCCAGCAGCCCCCGACAGGGATTGGTGACCCAGTACTTC. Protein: CASSPRQGLVTQYF.

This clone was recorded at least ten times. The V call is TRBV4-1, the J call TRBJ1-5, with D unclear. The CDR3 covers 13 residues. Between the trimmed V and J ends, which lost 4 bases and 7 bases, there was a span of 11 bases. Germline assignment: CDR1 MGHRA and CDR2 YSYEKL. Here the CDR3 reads CASSPLIRQPQHF. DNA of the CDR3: TGCGCCAGCAGCCCCCTAATCCGGCAGCCCCAGCATTTT.

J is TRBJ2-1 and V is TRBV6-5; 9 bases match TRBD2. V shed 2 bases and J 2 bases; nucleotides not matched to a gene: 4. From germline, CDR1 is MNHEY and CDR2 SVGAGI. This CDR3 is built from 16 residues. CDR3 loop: CASSYQLAGAYNEQFF. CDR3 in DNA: TGTGCCAGCAGTTACCAGTTAGCGGGAGCCTACAATGAGCAGTTCTTC.

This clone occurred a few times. CDR3 sequence (DNA): TGTGCCAGTAGTACCGCGACAGGGACCAATTCACCCCTCCACTTT. Its translation: CASSTATGTNSPLHF. The chain has TRBV19 and TRBJ1-6, with 7 positions matching TRBD1. Looked up from germline, CDR1 is LNHDA and CDR2 is SQIVND (reference sequence). Trimming cost V 4 bases and J 7 bases; bases outside gene matches: 7. The CDR3 spans 15 residues. Full variable domain (missing parts from reference TRBV19 and TRBJ1-6): DGGITQSPKYLFRKEGQNVTLSCEQNLNHDAMYWYRQDPGQGLRLIYYSQIVNDFQKGDIAEGYSVSREKKESFPLTVTSAQKNPTAFYLCASSTATGTNSPLHFGNGTRLTVT.

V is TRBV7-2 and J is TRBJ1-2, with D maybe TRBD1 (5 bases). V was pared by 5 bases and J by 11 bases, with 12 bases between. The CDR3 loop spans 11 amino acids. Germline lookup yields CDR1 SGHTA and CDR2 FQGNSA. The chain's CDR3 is CASSTRGGYTF. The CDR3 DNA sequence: TGTGCCAGCAGCACCCGGGGGGGGTACACCTTC.

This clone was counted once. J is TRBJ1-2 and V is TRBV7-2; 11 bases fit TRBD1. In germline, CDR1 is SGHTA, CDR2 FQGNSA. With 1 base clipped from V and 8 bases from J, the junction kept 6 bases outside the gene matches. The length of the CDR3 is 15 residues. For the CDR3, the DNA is TGTGCCAGCAGCTTAGTCTTGGGACAGGGGGAAGGCTACACCTTC. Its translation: CASSLVLGQGEGYTF. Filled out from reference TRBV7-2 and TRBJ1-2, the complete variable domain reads GAGVSQSPSNKVTEKGKDVELRCDPISGHTALYWYRQSLGQGLEFLIYFQGNSAPDKSGLPSDRFSAERTGGSVSTLTIQRTQQEDSAVYLCASSLVLGQGEGYTFGSGTRLTVV.

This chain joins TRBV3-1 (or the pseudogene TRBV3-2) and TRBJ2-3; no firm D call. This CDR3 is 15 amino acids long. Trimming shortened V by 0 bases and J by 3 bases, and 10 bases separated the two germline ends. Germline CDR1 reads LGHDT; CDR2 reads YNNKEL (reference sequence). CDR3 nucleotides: TGTGCCAGCAGCCAAGATGTGCCGACAACAGATACGCAGTATTTT. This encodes CASSQDVPTTDTQYF.

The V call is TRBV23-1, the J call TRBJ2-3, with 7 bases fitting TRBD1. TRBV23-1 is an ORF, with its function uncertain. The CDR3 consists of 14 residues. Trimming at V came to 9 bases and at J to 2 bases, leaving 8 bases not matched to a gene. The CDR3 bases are TGCGCCAGGGCGACAGGGACCAACACAGATACGCAGTATTTT. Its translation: CARATGTNTDTQYF.

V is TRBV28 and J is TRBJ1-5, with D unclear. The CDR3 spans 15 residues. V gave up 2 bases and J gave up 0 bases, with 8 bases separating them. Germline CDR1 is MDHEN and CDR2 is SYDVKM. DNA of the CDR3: TGTGCCAGCAGTTTAGTGGAGTATAGCAATCAGCCCCAGCATTTT. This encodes CASSLVEYSNQPQHF.

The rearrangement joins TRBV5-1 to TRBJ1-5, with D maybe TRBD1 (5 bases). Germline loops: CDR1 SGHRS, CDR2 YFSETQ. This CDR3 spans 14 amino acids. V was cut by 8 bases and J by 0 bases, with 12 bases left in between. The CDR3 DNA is TGCGCCAGTAGCCCGGGGGATAGCAATCAGCCCCAGCATTTT. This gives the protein CASSPGDSNQPQHF.

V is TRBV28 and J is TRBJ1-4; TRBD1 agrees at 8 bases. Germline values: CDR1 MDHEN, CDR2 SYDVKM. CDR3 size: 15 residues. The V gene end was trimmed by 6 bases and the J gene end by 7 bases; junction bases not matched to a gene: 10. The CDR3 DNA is TGTGCCAGCAGCCCCAGGACAGGGTATATTGAAAAACTGTTTTTT. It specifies CASSPRTGYIEKLFF.

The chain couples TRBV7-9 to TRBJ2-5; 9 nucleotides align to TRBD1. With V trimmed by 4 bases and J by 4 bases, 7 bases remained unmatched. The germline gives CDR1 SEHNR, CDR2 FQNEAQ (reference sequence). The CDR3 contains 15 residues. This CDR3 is CASSYGQGMGETQYF. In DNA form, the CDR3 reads TGTGCCAGCAGCTACGGACAGGGGATGGGAGAGACCCAGTACTTC.